The next 29 T cell receptor beta chains were all read from a single sample in a study of blood T cell repertoires in COVID-19. Sequenced by immunoSEQ multiplex PCR; TCRdb stores in-frame clones only, minus some. The sample carries over 300,000 clones, about 89% recorded once. The sequenced sample consisted of peripheral blood. The receptors derive from a man aged 35 to 55 with acute or convalescent COVID-19.

This chain connects TRBV4-1 to TRBJ1-2; perhaps TRBD1 as D (6 bases). CDR3 size: 13 residues. Germline V gene lookup returns CDR1 MGHRA and CDR2 YSYEKL. V gave up 3 bases and J gave up 8 bases, with 13 bases separating them. The CDR3 DNA reads as TGCGCCAGCAGCCACAACAGGGTGGGGGGCTACACCTTC. The encoded protein is CASSHNRVGGYTF.

The chain links TRBV27 to TRBJ1-6, with D possibly TRBD1 on 6 matching bases. The CDR3 spans 13 residues. V was pared by 5 bases and J by 12 bases, with 14 bases between. Germline V gene data show CDR1 as MNHEY and CDR2 as SMNVEV (reference sequence). CDR3: CASSPQYREPLHF. DNA for the CDR3: TGTGCCAGCAGTCCTCAATACAGGGAACCCCTCCACTTT.

On this clone: At one boundary the junction diverges from the germline segment, which might be a read error. The chain joins TRBV4-1 to TRBJ1-2, with 9 bases identical to TRBD1. Germline V gives CDR1 MGHRA, CDR2 YSYEKL. The CDR3 totals 16 residues. DNA of the CDR3: TGCGCCAGCAGCCTAACCGGGACAGGGACCAACTATGACTACACCTTC. Translated, it gives CASSLTGTGTNYDYTF.

J is TRBJ2-5 and V is TRBV7-3; maybe TRBD1 (5 bases). Trimming stripped 4 bases from V and 1 base from J, with 10 bases between. CDR3 length equals 14 residues. CDR1 SGHTA and CDR2 FQGTGA come from the germline V gene. The DNA for the CDR3 is TGTGCCAGCAGCTACGACAGCCGCCAAGAGACCCAGTACTTC. As protein: CASSYDSRQETQYF.

The CDR3 nucleotides are TGTGCCAGCCGGGTCTTGGGGGCGGCCTATGGCTACACCTTC. It translates to CASRVLGAAYGYTF. The chain has TRBV5-4 and TRBJ1-2; the D gene is possibly TRBD1 (6 bases). The CDR3 is made up of 14 amino acids. The germline CDR1 and CDR2 sequences are SGHNT and YYREEE (reference sequence). V was cut by 7 bases and J by 4 bases, with 17 bases left in between.

This clone was seen a handful of times. The rearrangement joins TRBV3-1 (or the pseudogene TRBV3-2) to TRBJ2-5; perhaps TRBD1 as D (5 bases). Trimming took off 5 bases at V and 3 bases at J, with 13 bases between the two ends. Looked up from germline, CDR1 is LGHDT and CDR2 is YNNKEL (reference sequence). The CDR3 totals 14 residues. CDR3 sequence (DNA): TGTGCCAGCAGCTCCACAGGTTTTGAAGAGACCCAGTACTTC. Translation gives CASSSTGFEETQYF.

The gene calls are TRBV5-1 and TRBJ2-7; 7 bases are a match to TRBD2. Losses at the gene ends were 0 bases for V and 6 bases for J; bases not matched to a gene: 9. This CDR3 is 15 amino acids long. Germline loops: CDR1 SGHRS, CDR2 YFSETQ. The DNA for the CDR3 is TGCGCCAGCAGCTTGGAGGCTAGCGGTTCGCGCGAGCAGTACTTC. Amino acid sequence: CASSLEASGSREQYF.

The CDR3 reads CASSLEYRNTEAFF. In nucleotides, the CDR3 is TGTGCCAGCAGCTTAGAGTACAGAAACACTGAAGCTTTCTTT. J is TRBJ1-1 and V is TRBV7-2; D call uncertain. The V and J ends lost 1 base and 2 bases respectively, with 8 bases between them. CDR3 length: 14 amino acids. Germline values: CDR1 SGHTA, CDR2 FQGNSA.

The CDR3 here is CASSLNRGGTEAFF. In DNA form, the CDR3 reads TGTGCCAGCAGTTTGAACAGGGGAGGAACTGAAGCTTTCTTT. The chain uses TRBV27 and TRBJ1-1; 7 bases are shared with TRBD1. The length of the CDR3 is 14 residues. Trimming removed 3 bases from V and 5 bases from J; junction bases left unmatched: 6. Germline assignment: CDR1 MNHEY and CDR2 SMNVEV (reference sequence).

This chain links TRBV9 with TRBJ2-7; 9 bases align to TRBD1. Germline loops: CDR1 SGDLS, CDR2 YYNGEE. The CDR3 covers 15 residues. Trimming cost V 0 bases and J 5 bases; bases outside gene matches: 6. The CDR3 protein is CASSVEGQGFHEQYF. As DNA, the CDR3 is TGTGCCAGCAGCGTAGAGGGACAGGGATTTCACGAGCAGTACTTC.

J is TRBJ2-3 and V is TRBV7-2, with 8 bases fitting TRBD2. Trimming at V came to 5 bases and at J to 3 bases, leaving 4 bases not matched to a gene. The CDR3 length is 14 residues. Germline lookup yields CDR1 SGHTA and CDR2 FQGNSA. Here the CDR3 reads CASSRGGPTDTQYF. CDR3 sequence (DNA): TGTGCCAGCAGCCGGGGGGGCCCGACAGATACGCAGTATTTT.

The chain has TRBV28 and TRBJ1-4; D perhaps matches TRBD1 (6 bases). There are 13 residues in the CDR3. Germline V lookup: CDR1 MDHEN, CDR2 SYDVKM. Trimming took off 6 bases at V and 5 bases at J, with 10 bases between the two ends. The CDR3, as DNA: TGTGCCAGCAGGATACAGGGAAATGAAAAACTGTTTTTT. It is translated as CASRIQGNEKLFF.

This chain joins TRBV5-1 and TRBJ1-1; 8 positions agree with TRBD1. V dropped 7 bases and J dropped 4; count of bases not matched to a gene: 6. The CDR3 runs to 13 residues. CDR1 and CDR2 from the germline V gene are SGHRS and YFSETQ. CDR3 nucleotides: TGCGCCAGCGGCGGACAGGGTGGCACTGAAGCTTTCTTT. Its protein product is CASGGQGGTEAFF.

The chain recombines TRBV3-1 (or the pseudogene TRBV3-2) with TRBJ1-6; TRBD1 aligns across 11 bases. Germline CDR1 reads LGHDT; CDR2 reads YNNKEL (reference sequence). The CDR3 covers 15 residues. Trimming removed 5 bases from V and 7 bases from J; junction bases left unmatched: 4. The CDR3 DNA follows: TGTGCCAGCAGCAGAGGACAGGGGGCAAATTCACCCCTCCACTTT. Translation gives CASSRGQGANSPLHF.

The rearrangement uses TRBV5-6 and TRBJ1-3; tentatively, D is TRBD1 (5 bases). Germline CDR1 SGHDT, CDR2 YYEEEE. The germline V and J ends were trimmed by 4 bases and 0 bases, with 17 bases remaining between them. The CDR3 runs to 17 residues. The CDR3, as DNA: TGTGCCAGCAGCGAGTATACGGACACGGACTCTGGAAACACCATATATTTT. Translating it yields CASSEYTDTDSGNTIYF.

The chain's CDR3 is CASRRMGGSRTDTQYF. The CDR3 DNA sequence: TGTGCCAGCAGACGTATGGGGGGGTCGCGCACAGATACGCAGTATTTT. The rearrangement uses TRBV5-4 and TRBJ2-3; 7 bases are shared with TRBD2. Per the germline V gene, CDR1 is SGHNT and CDR2 is YYREEE (reference sequence). The V segment lost 5 bases and the J segment 1 base; nucleotides outside the gene matches: 10. CDR3 length: 16 amino acids.

The rearrangement uses TRBV6-6 and TRBJ1-1, with unresolved D. This CDR3 has 14 amino acids. Trimming took off 2 bases at V and 3 bases at J, with 10 bases between the two ends. CDR1 is MNHNY and CDR2 is SVGAGI in the germline V gene (reference sequence). The CDR3 sequence is CASSYRREDTEAFF. CDR3 nucleotides: TGTGCCAGCAGTTACAGGAGGGAGGACACTGAAGCTTTCTTT.

The rearrangement joins TRBV28 to TRBJ2-7, with TRBD1 matching over 7 bases. Germline values: CDR1 MDHEN, CDR2 SYDVKM. J was trimmed by 5 bases and V by 7 bases; bases with no gene match: 8. This CDR3 is 13 amino acids long. The CDR3 is CASTRQGRDEQYF. CDR3 nucleotide sequence: TGTGCCAGCACCCGACAGGGTAGGGACGAGCAGTACTTC.

The rearrangement uses TRBV9 and TRBJ1-1; 7 bases match TRBD1. The germline CDR1 and CDR2 sequences are SGDLS and YYNGEE. The CDR3 is made up of 15 amino acids. Losses at the gene ends were 3 bases for V and 1 base for J; bases not matched to a gene: 6. The CDR3 sequence: CASSAKGAANTEAFF. For the CDR3, the DNA is TGTGCCAGCAGCGCAAAGGGGGCCGCGAACACTGAAGCTTTCTTT.

This chain joins TRBV6-5 and TRBJ1-1; D might be TRBD1 (5 bases). V dropped 0 bases and J dropped 6 bases, with 17 bases sitting between them. Germline V gene lookup returns CDR1 MNHEY and CDR2 SVGAGI. CDR3 length: 16 residues. The CDR3 protein is CASSYSTSATGAEAFF. The CDR3 nucleotides are TGTGCCAGCAGTTACTCGACTTCAGCCACGGGGGCTGAAGCTTTCTTT.

This clone has just one count. V is TRBV7-9 and J is TRBJ1-1, with D possibly TRBD1 on 6 matching bases. The CDR3 runs 17 residues. Germline V gene lookup returns CDR1 SEHNR and CDR2 FQNEAQ (reference sequence). Trimming pared 3 bases from V and 1 base from J, leaving 18 bases between. CDR3 region: CASSFDRGQGKNTEAFF. For the CDR3, the DNA is TGTGCCAGCAGCTTCGATAGGGGTCAGGGGAAGAACACTGAAGCTTTCTTT.

This clone was picked up one time. DNA for the CDR3: TGTGCCAGCAGCTCCGACATAACTAATGAAAAACTGTTTTTT. This encodes CASSSDITNEKLFF. J is TRBJ1-4 and V is TRBV7-9, with D unclear. V lost 4 bases, J lost 1 base, and 7 bases lay in between. This CDR3 has 14 amino acids. The V gene's germline CDR1 is SEHNR and CDR2 FQNEAQ (reference sequence).

The genes are TRBV7-9 and TRBJ2-1, with 7 positions matching TRBD2. The V segment lost 2 bases and the J segment 2 bases; nucleotides outside the gene matches: 0. The CDR3 is made up of 14 amino acids. Germline lookup yields CDR1 SEHNR and CDR2 FQNEAQ (reference sequence). The CDR3 here is CASSLSGAYNEQFF. In DNA form, the CDR3 reads TGTGCCAGCAGCTTAAGCGGGGCCTACAATGAGCAGTTCTTC.

This sequence joins TRBV27 and TRBJ2-2; 8 bases map to TRBD1. This CDR3 has 16 residues. Germline V gene sequence: CDR1 MNHEY, CDR2 SMNVEV (reference sequence). V trimming: 2 bases; J trimming: 7 bases; junction bases outside the gene matches: 9. The CDR3 sequence is CASSLEMDRADGELFF. DNA of the CDR3: TGTGCCAGCAGTTTAGAGATGGACAGGGCGGACGGGGAGCTGTTTTTT.

This clone has a handful of counts. The chain recombines TRBV2 with TRBJ1-2; 7 bases fit TRBD1. This CDR3 is 14 amino acids long. J lost 4 bases, V lost 4 bases, and 6 bases had no gene match. Per the germline V gene, CDR1 is SNHLY and CDR2 is FYNNEI. CDR3 loop: CASSVLAGGYGYTF. The CDR3 bases are TGTGCCAGCAGTGTCCTCGCAGGGGGCTATGGCTACACCTTC.

The rearrangement uses TRBV7-2 and TRBJ2-1; 8 positions agree with TRBD2. The V gene's germline CDR1 is SGHTA and CDR2 FQGNSA. The V gene end was trimmed by 6 bases and the J gene end by 7 bases; junction bases not matched to a gene: 8. This CDR3 has 14 residues. The CDR3 reads CASRGTRTSNEQFF. CDR3 nucleotide sequence: TGTGCCAGCAGGGGGACTAGGACCTCGAATGAGCAGTTCTTC.

J is TRBJ2-7 and V is TRBV2, with 7 bases matching TRBD1. The CDR3 is made up of 15 amino acids. Germline-derived CDR1 and CDR2 are SNHLY and FYNNEI. V lost 3 bases to trimming and J lost 3 bases; unmatched junction nucleotides: 8. The CDR3 region is CASSERSGGLYEQYF. The CDR3 region has the DNA TGTGCCAGCAGTGAGCGTTCAGGGGGTCTCTACGAGCAGTACTTC.

The chain joins TRBV6-5 to TRBJ2-5; weak D call: TRBD1 (5 bases). Per the germline V gene, CDR1 is MNHEY and CDR2 is SVGAGI. CDR3 length: 13 amino acids. Trimming left V 2 bases short and J 5 bases short, with 9 bases between. CDR3 DNA: TGTGCCAGCAGTTACCAGGGTGACGAGACCCAGTACTTC. Its protein product is CASSYQGDETQYF.

In this sample, this clone turned up once. The V and J genes are TRBV5-1 and TRBJ1-5, with D unresolved. Trimming stripped 4 bases from V and 6 bases from J, with 14 bases between. CDR1 SGHRS and CDR2 YFSETQ come from the germline V gene. The CDR3 loop spans 14 amino acids. CDR3 sequence: CASSPQVNSQPQHF. The CDR3 DNA is TGCGCCAGCAGCCCCCAGGTTAACAGTCAGCCCCAGCATTTT.